These 10 T cell receptor beta chains share one sample of origin, sequenced in a study of T cell repertoires in cytomegalovirus infection. Antigen specificity for these receptors is unknown. TCRdb independently ran MiXCR on the reads; one entry per CDR3 protein. Counted here are roughly 920,000 distinct CDR3 sequences, roughly 31% occurring once; the ten biggest clones make up around 15%. The specimen comprised cultured CD8+ T cells from PBMCs, sampled from culture after CMV antigen stimulation. These receptors were taken from a human donor in good health (CMV status not recorded). Some clones in this sample may be carry-over from other donors' samples.

This clonotype came up a few times. V usage is TRBV27 and J usage is TRBJ1-2; 9 nucleotides align to TRBD1. The germline CDR1 and CDR2 sequences are MNHEY and SMNVEV (reference sequence). The ends lost 6 bases at V and 4 bases at J; junction bases unmatched: 9. This CDR3 has 15 amino acids. CDR3: CASRSGQGSTYGYTF. The CDR3 region has the DNA TGTGCCAGCAGGTCAGGACAGGGGTCCACCTATGGCTACACCTTC.

The J gene is TRBJ2-1, the V gene TRBV2; 8 bases agree with TRBD1. Germline V gene sequence: CDR1 SNHLY, CDR2 FYNNEI. The junction had 11 bases not matched to a gene; V was cut back by 4 bases and J by 9 bases. CDR3 length equals 15 residues. The CDR3 here is CASSVGDRGLGEQFF. The CDR3, as DNA: TGTGCCAGCAGTGTAGGAGACAGGGGATTAGGTGAGCAGTTCTTC.

This clonotype was counted many times. The chain is built from TRBV7-2 and TRBJ2-5; TRBD2 aligns across 11 bases. CDR3 size: 15 residues. Germline V CDR1 and CDR2: SGHTA, FQGNSA. With 5 bases clipped from V and 2 bases from J, the junction kept 4 bases outside the gene matches. CDR3 in amino acids: CASSTVAGGQETQYF. As DNA, the CDR3 is TGTGCCAGCAGCACCGTAGCGGGGGGGCAAGAGACCCAGTACTTC.

There are a few counts of this clonotype. This chain links TRBV6-5 with TRBJ2-5; 14 nucleotides agree with TRBD2. This CDR3 has 15 residues. CDR1 and CDR2 (germline): MNHEY, SVGAGI. V shed 6 bases, J shed 5 bases, and the junction held 5 bases outside the gene matches. Written as DNA, the CDR3 is TGTGCCAGCAGCAGGACTAGCGGGGGGCCGGAGACCCAGTACTTC. This sequence encodes CASSRTSGGPETQYF.

This chain joins TRBV7-9 and TRBJ2-6, with TRBD1 matching over 8 bases. The germline CDR1 and CDR2 sequences are SEHNR and FQNEAQ (reference sequence). The J segment lost 4 bases and the V segment lost 7 bases, leaving 12 bases of the junction unmatched. CDR3 size: 17 residues. CDR3 protein: CASTHMRTGTGANVLTF. CDR3 bases: TGTGCCAGCACACACATGCGGACAGGGACCGGGGCCAACGTCCTGACTTTC. The full variable domain, rest sourced from reference TRBV7-9 and TRBJ2-6, is DTGVSQNPRHKITKRGQNVTFRCDPISEHNRLYWYRQTLGQGPEFLTYFQNEAQLEKSRLLSDRFSAERPKGSFSTLEIQRTEQGDSAMYLCASTHMRTGTGANVLTFGAGSRLTVL.

This clonotype was observed a handful of times. V and J are TRBV12-3 or TRBV12-4 and TRBJ2-7; no clear D. The germline V and J ends were trimmed by 6 bases and 1 base, with 13 bases remaining between them. The CDR3 is made up of 14 amino acids. For the CDR3, the DNA is TGTGCCAGCAGCGAGTCTGGACGATCCTACGAGCAGTACTTC. Encoded protein: CASSESGRSYEQYF.

The chain recombines TRBV6-2 or TRBV6-3 with TRBJ2-2, with D perhaps TRBD1 (6 bases). This CDR3 contains 15 residues. Trimming cost V 7 bases and J 4 bases, with 16 bases left between them. Germline CDR1 reads MNHEY; CDR2 reads SVGEGT. CDR3 residues: CASNQGGLGTGELFF. DNA for the CDR3: TGTGCCAGCAACCAAGGGGGTCTAGGCACCGGGGAGCTGTTTTTT.

This chain joins TRBV5-1 and TRBJ2-2; D may match TRBD1 or TRBD2 (7 bases each). CDR1 is SGHRS, CDR2 YFSETQ, per germline. The CDR3 extends over 16 amino acids. V was pared by 6 bases and J by 3 bases, with 18 bases between. The CDR3 loop reads CASNWSTGRDTGELFF. Written as DNA, the CDR3 is TGCGCCAGCAACTGGTCGACAGGGAGGGACACCGGGGAGCTGTTTTTT.

About this clonotype itself: The junction shows a germline mismatch at one end, possibly a read error. The rearrangement uses TRBV7-2 and TRBJ1-1, with D tentatively TRBD1 (5 bases). Germline CDR1 reads SGHTA; CDR2 reads FQGNSA. The CDR3 runs 14 residues. The CDR3 here is CASSSGGVNAEAFF. The CDR3 DNA reads as TGTGCCAGCAGCTCGGGAGGGGTGAACGCTGAAGCTTTCTTT.

This clonotype was seen repeatedly, ten times or more. This sequence joins TRBV10-3 and TRBJ1-2; D is perhaps TRBD1 (6 bases). Trimming cost V 7 bases and J 0 bases, with 12 bases left between them. CDR3 length: 14 residues. Germline V gene sequence: CDR1 ENHRY, CDR2 SYGVKD. DNA of the CDR3: TGTGCCATCAACACAGGGAACCCTAACTATGGCTACACCTTC. It specifies CAINTGNPNYGYTF.